Listed below are T cell receptor beta chains from one sample, sequenced in a study of PD-L1 blockade in urothelial cancer. Assay: immunoSEQ multiplex PCR; the TCRdb copy retains only in-frame clones and omits some. The table has under 95,000 clones, 84% seen once. The sequencing here drew on PBMCs, taken around atezolizumab (anti-PD-L1) treatment. The receptors were gathered from a man between 60 and 75 years old with urothelial cancer. Each CDR3 is given with its conserved first and last residue. Each record gives: CDR3 length, D gene, J gene, clone size, V gene, CDR3 DNA, CDR3 protein. D genes are given only for firm matches. Clone sizes are given selectively: once, few, many, or a class where the clone is expanded.

15 | TRBD2 | TRBJ2-1 | NA | TRBV19 | TGTGCCAGTAGTATAGTTTCCCTAGCGGGCAATGAGCAGTTCTTC | CASSIVSLAGNEQFF
14 | NA | TRBJ2-5 | NA | TRBV5-1 | TGCGCCAGCAGCTTTGGAGGGCCCCAAGAGACCCAGTACTTC | CASSFGGPQETQYF
13 | TRBD1 | TRBJ1-4 | NA | TRBV30 | TGTGCCTGGGGGACAGGCCAAAATGAAAAACTGTTTTTT | CAWGTGQNEKLFF
14 | TRBD1 | TRBJ1-5 | NA | TRBV28 | TGTGCCAGCAGTTCACAGGGGGGAAGACAGCCCCAGCATTTT | CASSSQGGRQPQHF
17 | TRBD2 | TRBJ2-5 | NA | TRBV29-1 | TGCAGCGTTGAAGTTGGGGCTAGCGGGAGGGCCTCAGAGACCCAGTACTTC | CSVEVGASGRASETQYF
13 | NA | TRBJ2-2 | NA | TRBV5-1 | TGCGCCAGCAGCCCTCGGGACACCGGGGAGCTGTTTTTT | CASSPRDTGELFF
11 | NA | TRBJ2-1 | once | TRBV2 | TGTGCCAGCGCCACCTCGGGGGGCCTGTTCTTC | CASATSGGLFF
15 | TRBD1 | TRBJ1-2 | few | TRBV27 | TGTGCCAGCAGTCCCGGGACAGGGGGTAACTATGGCTACACCTTC | CASSPGTGGNYGYTF
17 | NA | TRBJ1-5 | NA | TRBV6-1 | TGTGCCAGCAGTGAAGCGCGCCGGGGGGGGAGCAATCAGCCCCAGCATTTT | CASSEARRGGSNQPQHF
19 | TRBD2 | TRBJ2-2 | NA | TRBV4-1 | TGCGCCAGCAGCCAAGATCTATTCGGACTAGCGGGAGGTACCGGGGAGCTGTTTTTT | CASSQDLFGLAGGTGELFF
16 | NA | TRBJ2-6 | NA | TRBV6-6 | TGTGCCAGCAGCCCGGAGCGATCCTCGGTGGCCAACGTCCTGACTTTC | CASSPERSSVANVLTF
16 | NA | TRBJ1-5 | NA | TRBV18 | TGTGCCAGCTCACCCCAGGGATTTGGTAGCAATCAGCCCCAGCATTTT | CASSPQGFGSNQPQHF
13 | NA | TRBJ1-5 | NA | TRBV30 | TGTGCCTGGAGCCGGGAAGGGCTTCAGCCCCAGCATTTT | CAWSREGLQPQHF
16 | TRBD2 | TRBJ2-7 | NA | TRBV5-1 | TGCGCCAGCACTCCAACCCCTCGGGGGGGGGCCGGCGAGCAGTACTTC | CASTPTPRGGAGEQYF
15 | TRBD1 | TRBJ1-2 | NA | TRBV5-1 | TGCGCCAGCAGCTTGGCAGGGACAGGGGACGGCGGCTACACCTTC | CASSLAGTGDGGYTF
14 | NA | TRBJ2-4 | NA | TRBV25-1 | TGTGCCAGCAGGGAGGGCGGATTTGGAAACATTCAGTACTTC | CASREGGFGNIQYF
16 | NA | TRBJ2-1 | NA | TRBV21-1 | TGTGCCAGCAGCAAGCCCCGGGACAGGGGGTCGGGTGAGCAGTTCTTC | CASSKPRDRGSGEQFF
14 | TRBD1 | TRBJ2-3 | NA | TRBV6-5 | TGTGCCAGCAGTTACTCGAAATCGACAGGGACGCAGTATTTT | CASSYSKSTGTQYF
14 | NA | TRBJ2-2 | NA | TRBV7-3 | TGTGCCAGCAGCTCCACGGGGGACACCGGGGAGCTGTTTTTT | CASSSTGDTGELFF
15 | NA | TRBJ1-5 | NA | TRBV4-3 | TGCGCCAGCAGCCAAACGGGACAAAGCAATCAGCCCCAGCATTTT | CASSQTGQSNQPQHF
14 | TRBD1 | TRBJ2-2 | NA | TRBV5-1 | TGCGCCAGCAGCTTGGACAGGGGGATGAGGGAGCTGTTTTTT | CASSLDRGMRELFF
15 | TRBD2 | TRBJ2-1 | NA | TRBV5-4 | TGTGCCAGCAGCTTGTTTGGGACTAGCGTGGGTGAGCAGTTCTTC | CASSLFGTSVGEQFF